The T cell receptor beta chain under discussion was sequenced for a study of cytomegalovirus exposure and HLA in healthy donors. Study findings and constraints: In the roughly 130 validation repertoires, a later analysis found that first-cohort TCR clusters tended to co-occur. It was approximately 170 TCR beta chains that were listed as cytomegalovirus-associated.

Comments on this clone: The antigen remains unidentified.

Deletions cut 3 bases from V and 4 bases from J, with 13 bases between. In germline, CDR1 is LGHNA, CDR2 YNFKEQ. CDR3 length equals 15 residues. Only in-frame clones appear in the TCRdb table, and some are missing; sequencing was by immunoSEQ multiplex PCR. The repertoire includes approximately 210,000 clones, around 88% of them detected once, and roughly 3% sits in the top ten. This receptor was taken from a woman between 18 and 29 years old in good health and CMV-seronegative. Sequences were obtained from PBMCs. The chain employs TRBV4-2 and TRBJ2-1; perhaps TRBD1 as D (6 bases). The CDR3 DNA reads TGTGCCAGCAGCCAGGAACCTAGGGGGTACAATGAGCAGTTCTTC. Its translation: CASSQEPRGYNEQFF.